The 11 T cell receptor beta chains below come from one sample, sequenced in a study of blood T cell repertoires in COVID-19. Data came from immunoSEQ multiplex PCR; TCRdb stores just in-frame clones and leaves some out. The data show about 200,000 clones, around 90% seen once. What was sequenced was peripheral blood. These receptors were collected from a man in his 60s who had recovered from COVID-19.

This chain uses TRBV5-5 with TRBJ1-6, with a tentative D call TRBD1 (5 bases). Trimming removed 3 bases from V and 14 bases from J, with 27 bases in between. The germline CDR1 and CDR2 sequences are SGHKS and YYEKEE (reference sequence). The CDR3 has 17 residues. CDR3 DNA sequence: TGTGCCAGCAGCTCGACAATTTTCCTCTCATCTCCAGGGTCCCTCCACTTT. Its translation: CASSSTIFLSSPGSLHF.

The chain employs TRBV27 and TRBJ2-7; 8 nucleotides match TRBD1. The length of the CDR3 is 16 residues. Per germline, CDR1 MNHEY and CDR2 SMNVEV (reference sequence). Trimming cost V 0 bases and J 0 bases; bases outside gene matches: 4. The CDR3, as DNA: TGTGCCAGCAGTTTATCGTGGGACAGGAGCTCCTACGAGCAGTACTTC. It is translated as CASSLSWDRSSYEQYF.

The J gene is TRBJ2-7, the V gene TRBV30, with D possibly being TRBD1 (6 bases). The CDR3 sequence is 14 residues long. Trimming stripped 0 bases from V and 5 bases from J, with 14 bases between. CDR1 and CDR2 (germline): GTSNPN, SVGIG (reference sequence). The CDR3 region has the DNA TGTGCCTGGAGTGTACAAGGGGGATTCGACGAGCAGTACTTC. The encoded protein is CAWSVQGGFDEQYF.

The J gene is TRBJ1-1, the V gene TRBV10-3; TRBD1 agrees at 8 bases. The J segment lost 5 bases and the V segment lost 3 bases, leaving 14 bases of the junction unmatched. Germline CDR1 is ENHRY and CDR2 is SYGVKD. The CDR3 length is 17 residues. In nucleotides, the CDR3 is TGTGCCATCAGTGAAGGAACAGGGGGGAAGGGAAATACTGAAGCTTTCTTT. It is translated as CAISEGTGGKGNTEAFF.

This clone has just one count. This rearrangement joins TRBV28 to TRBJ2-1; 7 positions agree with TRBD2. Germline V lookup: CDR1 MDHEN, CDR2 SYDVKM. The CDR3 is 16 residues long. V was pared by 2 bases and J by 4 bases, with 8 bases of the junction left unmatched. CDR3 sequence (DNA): TGTGCCAGCAGTTTAGGGGGGGTCCATCATTACAATGAGCAGTTCTTC. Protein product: CASSLGGVHHYNEQFF. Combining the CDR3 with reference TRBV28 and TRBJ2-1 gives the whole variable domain DVKVTQSSRYLVKRTGEKVFLECVQDMDHENMFWYRQDPGLGLRLIYFSYDVKMKEKGDIPEGYSVSREKKERFSLILESASTNQTSMYLCASSLGGVHHYNEQFFGPGTRLTVL.

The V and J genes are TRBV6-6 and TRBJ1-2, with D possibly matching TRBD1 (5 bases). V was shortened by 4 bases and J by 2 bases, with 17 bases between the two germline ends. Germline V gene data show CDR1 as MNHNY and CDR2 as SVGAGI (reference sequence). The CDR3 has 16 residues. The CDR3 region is CASSSLWAGGNYGYTF. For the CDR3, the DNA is TGTGCCAGCAGTTCTTTGTGGGCCGGGGGAAACTATGGCTACACCTTC.

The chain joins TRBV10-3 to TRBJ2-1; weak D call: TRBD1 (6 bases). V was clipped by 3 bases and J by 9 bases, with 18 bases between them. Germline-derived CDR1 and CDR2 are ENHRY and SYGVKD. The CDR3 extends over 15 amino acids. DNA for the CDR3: TGTGCCATCAGTGATGGTGGACAGAGATTGAGTGAGCAGTTCTTC. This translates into CAISDGGQRLSEQFF.

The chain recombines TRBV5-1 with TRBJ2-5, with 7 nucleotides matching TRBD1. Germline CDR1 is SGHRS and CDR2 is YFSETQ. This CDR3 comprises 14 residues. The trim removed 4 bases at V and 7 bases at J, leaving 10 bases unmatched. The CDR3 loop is CASSRDSYPGTQYF. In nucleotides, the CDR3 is TGCGCCAGCAGCCGGGACAGCTATCCGGGGACCCAGTACTTC.

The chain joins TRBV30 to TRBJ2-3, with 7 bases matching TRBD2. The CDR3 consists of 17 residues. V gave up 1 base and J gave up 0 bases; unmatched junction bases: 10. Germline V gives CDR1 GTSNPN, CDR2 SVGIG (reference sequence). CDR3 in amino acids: CAWSGGGSASSTDTQYF. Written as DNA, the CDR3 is TGTGCCTGGAGTGGCGGCGGGAGCGCCTCTAGCACAGATACGCAGTATTTT.

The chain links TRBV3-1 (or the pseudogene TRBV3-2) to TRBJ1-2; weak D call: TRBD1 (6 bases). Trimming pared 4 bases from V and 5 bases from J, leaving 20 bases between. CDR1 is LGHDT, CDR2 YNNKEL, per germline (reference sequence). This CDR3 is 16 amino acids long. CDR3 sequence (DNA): TGTGCCAGCAGCCGACGAGAGGGAGGGAGGGGGTATGGCTACACCTTC. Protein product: CASSRREGGRGYGYTF.

The DNA for the CDR3 is TGTGCCAGCAGCGGGATTTCCTACAATGAGCAGTTCTTC. Encoded protein: CASSGISYNEQFF. The chain has TRBV2 and TRBJ2-1; maybe TRBD2 (5 bases). The length of the CDR3 is 13 residues. The V gene's germline CDR1 is SNHLY and CDR2 FYNNEI. V dropped 6 bases and J dropped 1 base, with 7 bases sitting between them.